The 5 T cell receptor beta chains below were found in one sample sequenced in a study of long-term antiretroviral therapy in people with HIV. With survey level as its setting, the immunoSEQ assay was v3.0. TCRdb's copy holds only in-frame clones and misses some; the assay was immunoSEQ multiplex PCR. The sample comprises around 22,000 clones, 75% to 85% of which are singletons, and 19% rests with the top ten. Material: unsorted PBMCs, obtained 0.1 years before starting antiretroviral therapy. These receptors all come from a man younger than 35 with HIV.

The sample holds a few counts of this clone. The rearrangement uses TRBV30 and TRBJ1-2; no firm D call. This CDR3 is 14 amino acids long. Per germline, CDR1 GTSNPN and CDR2 SVGIG (reference sequence). Trimming took 1 base from V and 4 from J, leaving 13 bases between them. CDR3 coding DNA: TGTGCCTGGAGTGATACAGTTCCGAGCTATGGCTACACCTTC. It yields the protein CAWSDTVPSYGYTF.

The rearrangement links TRBV6-5 to TRBJ2-5, with a tentative D call TRBD2 (7 bases). This CDR3 spans 15 amino acids. Germline V gene lookup returns CDR1 MNHEY and CDR2 SVGAGI. The ends were cut back, 5 bases at V and 5 bases at J, with 18 bases in the middle. The DNA for the CDR3 is TGTGCCAGCAGTCCAACGGGGGGCCCCCGGGAGACCCAGTACTTC. Its translation is CASSPTGGPRETQYF.

This chain uses TRBV18 with TRBJ1-2, with a possible D match to TRBD1 (5 bases). The germline CDR1 and CDR2 sequences are KGHSH and LQKENI. Trimming took off 0 bases at V and 2 bases at J, with 10 bases between the two ends. This CDR3 has 15 residues. CDR3 in amino acids: CASSPPAGTNYGYTF. The CDR3 nucleotides read TGTGCCAGCTCACCACCGGCAGGGACCAACTATGGCTACACCTTC. Supplemented by reference TRBV18 and TRBJ1-2, the full variable domain reads NAGVMQNPRHLVRRRGQEARLRCSPMKGHSHVYWYRQLPEEGLKFMVYLQKENIIDESGMPKERFSAEFPKEGPSILRIQQVVRGDSAAYFCASSPPAGTNYGYTFGSGTRLTVV.

The rearrangement uses TRBV4-2 and TRBJ1-4, with 9 bases aligning to TRBD1. The trim removed 0 bases at V and 5 bases at J, leaving 4 bases unmatched. Germline V lookup: CDR1 LGHNA, CDR2 YNFKEQ. The CDR3 totals 16 residues. CDR3 in DNA: TGTGCCAGCAGCCAAGATCGAGGACAGGGGAATGAAAAACTGTTTTTT. Translation gives CASSQDRGQGNEKLFF.

This clone was observed once. CDR3 nucleotide sequence: TGTGCCAGCAGCTTGGGACAGAGAGACAATGAAAAACTGTTTTTT. Translation: CASSLGQRDNEKLFF. The chain links TRBV5-5 to TRBJ1-4; possibly TRBD1 for D (5 bases). Germline V gene data show CDR1 as SGHKS and CDR2 as YYEKEE (reference sequence). CDR3 length: 15 amino acids. V was cut by 0 bases and J by 5 bases, with 11 bases left in between. Supplemented by reference TRBV5-5 and TRBJ1-4, the full variable domain reads DAGVTQSPTHLIKTRGQQVTLRCSPISGHKSVSWYQQVLGQGPQFIFQYYEKEERGRGNFPDRFSARQFPNYSSELNVNALLLGDSALYLCASSLGQRDNEKLFFGSGTQLSVL.